What follows are 5 T cell receptor beta chains derived from one specimen sequenced in a study of cytomegalovirus exposure and HLA in healthy donors. The PCR made use of 60 Vbeta and 13 Jbeta primers. The table came from immunoSEQ multiplex PCR; TCRdb's copy has only in-frame clones and leaves some out. The sample has about 180,000 clones; about four fifths are singletons. The sample was PBMCs. Every receptor here comes from a young man in good health and CMV-seronegative.

This clone turned up a few times. The chain uses TRBV6-1 and TRBJ2-7; D is perhaps TRBD1 (6 bases). The CDR3 covers 13 residues. The V gene's germline CDR1 is MNHNS and CDR2 SASEGT. V was pared by 2 bases and J by 6 bases, with 11 bases between. The CDR3 nucleotides read TGTGCCAGCAGTGAAATTTTAGGGGGCGAGCAGTACTTC. Protein product: CASSEILGGEQYF.

Here the CDR3 reads CASSQAGTRAYYGYTF. In DNA form, the CDR3 reads TGCGCCAGCAGCCAAGCTGGGACAAGGGCATACTATGGCTACACCTTC. The gene calls are TRBV4-1 and TRBJ1-2, with D maybe TRBD1 (6 bases). Germline CDR1 is MGHRA and CDR2 is YSYEKL. V was pared by 1 base and J by 3 bases, with 15 bases between. The CDR3 has 16 residues.

This chain links TRBV14 with TRBJ2-3; D may be TRBD2 (5 bases). The ends were cut back, 6 bases at V and 0 bases at J, with 10 bases in the middle. Germline assignment: CDR1 SGHDN and CDR2 FVKESK. This CDR3 is 14 amino acids long. The CDR3 DNA reads as TGTGCCAGCAGACTGACTACTAGCACAGATACGCAGTATTTT. This gives the protein CASRLTTSTDTQYF.

This clone was detected only a few times. This specimen includes other DNA sequences encoding the same CDR3. J is TRBJ2-3 and V is TRBV9; a weak D match, TRBD2 (5 bases). The CDR3 runs 13 residues. V lost 2 bases and J lost 4, with 8 bases in between. Germline assignment: CDR1 SGDLS and CDR2 YYNGEE. CDR3 region: CASSVGSPDTQYF. In DNA form, the CDR3 reads TGTGCCAGCAGCGTTGGGAGCCCAGATACGCAGTATTTT.

This clone was picked up a small number of times. V is TRBV7-9 and J is TRBJ1-1; D is ambiguous. This CDR3 comprises 12 residues. V lost 2 bases and J lost 6, with 7 bases in between. The germline V gene has CDR1 SEHNR and CDR2 FQNEAQ (reference sequence). The CDR3 region is CASSLNIAEAFF. In nucleotides, the CDR3 is TGTGCCAGCAGCTTAAATATCGCTGAAGCTTTCTTT.